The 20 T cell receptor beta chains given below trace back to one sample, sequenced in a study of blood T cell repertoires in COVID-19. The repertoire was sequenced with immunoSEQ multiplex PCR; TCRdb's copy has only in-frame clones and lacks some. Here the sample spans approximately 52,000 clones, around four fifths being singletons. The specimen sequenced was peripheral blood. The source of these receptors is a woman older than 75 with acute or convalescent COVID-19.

This chain's CDR3 is CASRQDPNTEAFF. The CDR3 DNA is TGTGCCAGCCGGCAGGATCCCAACACTGAAGCTTTCTTT. This chain joins TRBV6-5 and TRBJ1-1; D is ambiguous. V shed 8 bases and J shed 2 bases, with 12 bases lying between them. Germline-derived CDR1 and CDR2 are MNHEY and SVGAGI. The CDR3 runs 13 residues.

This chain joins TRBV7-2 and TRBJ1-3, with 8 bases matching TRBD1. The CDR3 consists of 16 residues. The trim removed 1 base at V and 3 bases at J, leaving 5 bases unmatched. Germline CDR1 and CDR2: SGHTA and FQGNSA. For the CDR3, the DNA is TGTGCCAGCAGCTTAGGGCCAGGGGGCCATGGAAACACCATATATTTT. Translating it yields CASSLGPGGHGNTIYF.

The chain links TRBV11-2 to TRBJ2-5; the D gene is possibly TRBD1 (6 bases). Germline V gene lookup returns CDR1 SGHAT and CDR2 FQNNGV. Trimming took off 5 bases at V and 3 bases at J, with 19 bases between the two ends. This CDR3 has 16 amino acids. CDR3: CASSLSPWTAKETQYF. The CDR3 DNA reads TGTGCCAGCAGCCTGTCCCCTTGGACAGCGAAAGAGACCCAGTACTTC.

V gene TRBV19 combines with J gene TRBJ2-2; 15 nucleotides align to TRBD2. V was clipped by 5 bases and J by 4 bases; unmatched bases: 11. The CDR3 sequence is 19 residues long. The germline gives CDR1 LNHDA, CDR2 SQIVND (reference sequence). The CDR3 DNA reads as TGTGCCAGTAGTCCTCGCGGACTAGCGGGGGGGCCTGGCACCGGGGAGCTGTTTTTT. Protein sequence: CASSPRGLAGGPGTGELFF. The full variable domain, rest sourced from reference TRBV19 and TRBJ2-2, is DGGITQSPKYLFRKEGQNVTLSCEQNLNHDAMYWYRQDPGQGLRLIYYSQIVNDFQKGDIAEGYSVSREKKESFPLTVTSAQKNPTAFYLCASSPRGLAGGPGTGELFFGEGSRLTVL.

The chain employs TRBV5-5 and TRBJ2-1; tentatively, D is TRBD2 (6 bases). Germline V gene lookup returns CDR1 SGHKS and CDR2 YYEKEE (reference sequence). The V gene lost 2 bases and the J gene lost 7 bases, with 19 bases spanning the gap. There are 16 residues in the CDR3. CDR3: CASSFWDLGSGNEQFF. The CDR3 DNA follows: TGTGCCAGCAGCTTTTGGGACTTAGGGAGTGGTAATGAGCAGTTCTTC.

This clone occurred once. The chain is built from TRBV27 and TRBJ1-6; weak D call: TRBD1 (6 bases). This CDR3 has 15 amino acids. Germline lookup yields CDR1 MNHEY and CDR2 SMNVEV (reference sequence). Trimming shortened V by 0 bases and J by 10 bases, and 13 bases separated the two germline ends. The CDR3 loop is CASSLSWGPRSPLHF. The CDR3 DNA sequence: TGTGCCAGCAGTTTATCATGGGGGCCAAGATCACCCCTCCACTTT.

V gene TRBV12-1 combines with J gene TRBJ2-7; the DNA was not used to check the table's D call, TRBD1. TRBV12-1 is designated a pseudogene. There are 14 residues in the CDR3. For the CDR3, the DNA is TGTGCCAGCATCCGGGGACAGGACTACGAAGGGCAGTACTTC. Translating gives CASIRGQDYEGQYF.

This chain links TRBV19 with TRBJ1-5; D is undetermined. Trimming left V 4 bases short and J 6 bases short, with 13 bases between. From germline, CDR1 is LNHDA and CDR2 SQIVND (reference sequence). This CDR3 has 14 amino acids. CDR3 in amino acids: CASSKEAARQPQHF. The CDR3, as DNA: TGTGCCAGTAGTAAGGAAGCGGCGCGTCAGCCCCAGCATTTT.

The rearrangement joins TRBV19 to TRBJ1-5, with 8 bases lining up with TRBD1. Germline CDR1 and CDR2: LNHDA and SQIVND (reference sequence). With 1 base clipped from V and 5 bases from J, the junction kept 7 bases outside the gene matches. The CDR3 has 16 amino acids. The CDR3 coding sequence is TGTGCCAGTAGTATAGTAGACAGGGGACGGGATCAGCCCCAGCATTTT. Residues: CASSIVDRGRDQPQHF.

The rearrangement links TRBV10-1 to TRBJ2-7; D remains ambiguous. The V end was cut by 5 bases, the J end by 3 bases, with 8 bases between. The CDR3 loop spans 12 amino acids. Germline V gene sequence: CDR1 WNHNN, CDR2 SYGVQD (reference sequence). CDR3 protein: CASSRQVYEQYF. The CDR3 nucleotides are TGCGCCAGCAGTCGGCAGGTCTACGAGCAGTACTTC.

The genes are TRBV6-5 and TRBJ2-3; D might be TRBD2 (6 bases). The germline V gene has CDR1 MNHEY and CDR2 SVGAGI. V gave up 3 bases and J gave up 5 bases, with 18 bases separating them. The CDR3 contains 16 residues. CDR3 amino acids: CASSYTGAVVGDTQYF. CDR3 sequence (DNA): TGTGCCAGCAGTTATACGGGAGCAGTCGTTGGAGATACGCAGTATTTT.

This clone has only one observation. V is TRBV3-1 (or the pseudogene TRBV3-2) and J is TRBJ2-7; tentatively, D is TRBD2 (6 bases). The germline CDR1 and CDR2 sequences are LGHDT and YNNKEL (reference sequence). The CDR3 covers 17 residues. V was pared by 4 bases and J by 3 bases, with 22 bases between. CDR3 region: CASSPSGDRDGLYEQYF. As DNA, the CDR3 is TGTGCCAGCAGCCCGTCGGGGGACCGGGACGGACTCTACGAGCAGTACTTC.

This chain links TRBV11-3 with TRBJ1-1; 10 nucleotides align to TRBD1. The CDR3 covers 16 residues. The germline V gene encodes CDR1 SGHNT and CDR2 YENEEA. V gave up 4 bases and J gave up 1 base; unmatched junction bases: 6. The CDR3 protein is CASSSDRQGANTEAFF. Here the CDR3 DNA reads TGTGCCAGCAGCTCCGACCGACAGGGGGCGAACACTGAAGCTTTCTTT.

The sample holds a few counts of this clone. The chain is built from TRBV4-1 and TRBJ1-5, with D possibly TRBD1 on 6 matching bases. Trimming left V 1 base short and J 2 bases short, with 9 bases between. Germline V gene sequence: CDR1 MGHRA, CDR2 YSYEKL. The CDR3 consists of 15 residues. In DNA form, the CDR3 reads TGCGCCAGCAGCCAAGCGGCAGGGGGCAATCAGCCCCAGCATTTT. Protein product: CASSQAAGGNQPQHF.

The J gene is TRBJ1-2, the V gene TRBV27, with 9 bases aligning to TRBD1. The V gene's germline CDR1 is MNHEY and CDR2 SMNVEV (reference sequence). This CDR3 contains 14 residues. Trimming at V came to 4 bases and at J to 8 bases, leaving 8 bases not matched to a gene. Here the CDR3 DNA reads TGTGCCAGCAGTTCCGGGACAGGGTCCCGGGGCTACACCTTC. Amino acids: CASSSGTGSRGYTF.

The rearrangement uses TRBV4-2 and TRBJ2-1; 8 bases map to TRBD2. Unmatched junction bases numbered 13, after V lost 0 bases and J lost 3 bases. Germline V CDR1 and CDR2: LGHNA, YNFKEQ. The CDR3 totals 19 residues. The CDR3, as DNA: TGTGCCAGCAGCCAAGATCCCCCCGCCCCCAGCGGGGGCTACAATGAGCAGTTCTTC. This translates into CASSQDPPAPSGGYNEQFF.

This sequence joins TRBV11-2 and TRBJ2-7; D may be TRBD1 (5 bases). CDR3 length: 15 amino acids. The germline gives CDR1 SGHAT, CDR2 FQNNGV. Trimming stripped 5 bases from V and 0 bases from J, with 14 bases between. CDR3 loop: CASSRRAGNSYEQYF. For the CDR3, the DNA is TGTGCCAGCAGCCGACGGGCAGGGAACTCCTACGAGCAGTACTTC.

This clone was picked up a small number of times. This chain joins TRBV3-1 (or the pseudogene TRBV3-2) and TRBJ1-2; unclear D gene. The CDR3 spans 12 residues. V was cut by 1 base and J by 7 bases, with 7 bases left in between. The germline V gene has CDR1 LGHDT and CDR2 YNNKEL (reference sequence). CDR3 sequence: CASSQGQVGYTF. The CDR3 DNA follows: TGTGCCAGCAGCCAAGGGCAGGTTGGCTACACCTTC.

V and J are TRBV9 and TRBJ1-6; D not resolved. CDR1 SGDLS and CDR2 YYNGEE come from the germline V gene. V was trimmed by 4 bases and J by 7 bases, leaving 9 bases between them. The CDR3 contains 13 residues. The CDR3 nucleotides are TGTGCCAGCAGCACAGCCGTAAATTCACCCCTCCACTTT. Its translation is CASSTAVNSPLHF.

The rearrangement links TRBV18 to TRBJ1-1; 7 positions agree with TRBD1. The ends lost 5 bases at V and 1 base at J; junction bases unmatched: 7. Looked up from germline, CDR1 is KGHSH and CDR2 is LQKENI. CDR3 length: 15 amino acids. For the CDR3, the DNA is TGTGCCAGCTCATCCCGGGACAGTTCGAACACTGAAGCTTTCTTT. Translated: CASSSRDSSNTEAFF. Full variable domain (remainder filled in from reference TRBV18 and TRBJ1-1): NAGVMQNPRHLVRRRGQEARLRCSPMKGHSHVYWYRQLPEEGLKFMVYLQKENIIDESGMPKERFSAEFPKEGPSILRIQQVVRGDSAAYFCASSSRDSSNTEAFFGQGTRLTVV.